This T cell receptor beta chain is drawn from a study of control samples from healthy donors and cancer patients. This CDR3 has 17 amino acids. Germline CDR1 is SGHRS and CDR2 is YFSETQ. The junction had 9 bases not matched to a gene; V was cut back by 0 bases and J by 2 bases. Sequenced by immunoSEQ multiplex PCR; TCRdb stores in-frame clones only, minus some. In the table there are about 250,000 clones, around 79% of which are singletons. The specimen sequenced was PBMCs. This chain links TRBV5-1 with TRBJ2-5; 8 nucleotides match TRBD2. This receptor was obtained from a woman aged 60-75 years with lung cancer. The CDR3 sequence is CASSLGILERGQETQYF. CDR3 nucleotides: TGCGCCAGCAGCTTGGGGATCTTAGAGCGGGGGCAAGAGACCCAGTACTTC.